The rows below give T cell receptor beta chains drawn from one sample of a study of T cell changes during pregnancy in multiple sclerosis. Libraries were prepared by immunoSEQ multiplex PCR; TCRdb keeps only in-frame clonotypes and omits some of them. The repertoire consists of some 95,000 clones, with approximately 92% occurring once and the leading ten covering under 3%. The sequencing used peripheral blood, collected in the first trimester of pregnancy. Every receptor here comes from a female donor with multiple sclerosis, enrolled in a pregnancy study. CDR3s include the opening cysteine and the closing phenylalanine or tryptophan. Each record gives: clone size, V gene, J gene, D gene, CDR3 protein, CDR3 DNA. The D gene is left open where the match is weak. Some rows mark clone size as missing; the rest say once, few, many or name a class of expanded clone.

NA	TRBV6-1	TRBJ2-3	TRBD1	CASNQGVADTQYF	TGTGCCAGTAATCAGGGGGTTGCAGATACGCAGTATTTT
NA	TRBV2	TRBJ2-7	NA	CASSEALDGSYEQYF	TGTGCCAGCAGTGAAGCGCTGGACGGGAGCTACGAGCAGTACTTC
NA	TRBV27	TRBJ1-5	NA	CASMQQGSNQPQHF	TGTGCCAGCATGCAACAGGGAAGCAATCAGCCCCAGCATTTT
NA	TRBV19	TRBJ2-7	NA	CASRDPSESYEQYF	TGTGCCAGTCGAGATCCTAGCGAGAGTTACGAGCAGTACTTC
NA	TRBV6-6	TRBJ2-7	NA	CASSLTGSYEQYF	TGTGCCAGCAGTCTTACAGGATCCTACGAGCAGTACTTC
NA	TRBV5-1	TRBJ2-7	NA	CASSQHRDNYSF	TGCGCCAGCAGCCAGCACCGGGACAACTACTCCTTC
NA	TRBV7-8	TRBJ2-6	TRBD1	CASSLVGGTGGSSGANVLTF	TGTGCCAGCAGCTTAGTCGGTGGAACAGGGGGCAGCTCTGGGGCCAACGTCCTGACTTTC
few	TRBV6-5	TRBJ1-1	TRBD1	CASQDRFNTEAFF	TGTGCCAGCCAGGACAGGTTTAACACTGAAGCTTTCTTT
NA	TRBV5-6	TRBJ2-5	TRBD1	CASSLSGQGMETQYF	TGTGCCAGCAGCTTGAGTGGACAGGGGATGGAGACCCAGTACTTC
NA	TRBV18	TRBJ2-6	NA	CASSHRVRSGANVLTF	TGTGCCAGCTCCCACAGGGTCCGCTCTGGGGCCAACGTCCTGACTTTC
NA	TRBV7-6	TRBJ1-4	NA	CASSLRSPGVGEKLFF	TGTGCCAGCAGCTTAAGGTCACCAGGGGTGGGGGAAAAACTGTTTTTT
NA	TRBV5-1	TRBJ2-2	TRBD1	CASSSTGEGTGELFF	TGCGCCAGCAGCTCTACAGGGGAAGGAACCGGGGAGCTGTTTTTT
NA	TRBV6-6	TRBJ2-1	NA	CASSLDYEQFF	TGTGCCAGCAGTCTAGACTATGAGCAGTTCTTC